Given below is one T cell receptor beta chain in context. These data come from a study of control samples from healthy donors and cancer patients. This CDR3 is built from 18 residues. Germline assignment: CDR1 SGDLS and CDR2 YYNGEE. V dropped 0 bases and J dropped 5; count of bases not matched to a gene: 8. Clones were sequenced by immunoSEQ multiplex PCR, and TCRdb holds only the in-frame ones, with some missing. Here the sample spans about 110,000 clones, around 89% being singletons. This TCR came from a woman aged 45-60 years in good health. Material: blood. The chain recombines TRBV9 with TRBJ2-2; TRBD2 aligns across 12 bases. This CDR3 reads CASSVVPGTSGRTGELFF. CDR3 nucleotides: TGTGCCAGCAGCGTAGTCCCGGGTACTAGCGGGAGGACCGGGGAGCTGTTTTTT.